This TCR beta chain was identified during a study of T cell responses to AZD1222 COVID-19 vaccine. For the study at large: Pooling of second doses given at about 4 or about 12 weeks was done.

Notes on the study in general: Researchers took repertoire samples only after the peak T cell response had come. Spike-specific TCR breadth rose after two AZD1222 doses, and depth rose as well.

This clone was observed once. Its target is not known. Germline V CDR1 and CDR2: SEHNR, FQNEAQ (reference sequence). V dropped 1 base and J dropped 8; count of bases not matched to a gene: 4. The CDR3 sequence is 15 residues long. The protocol was immunoSEQ multiplex PCR, while the TCRdb copy is restricted to in-frame clones and leaves out a portion. There are 110,000 to 150,000 clones in the sample; around 89% occur only once, and 1.5% to 2% lies in the top ten. The specimen was peripheral blood, collected on day 0 of AZD1222 vaccination. The clonotype was recovered from an adult in good health. The rearrangement links TRBV7-9 to TRBJ1-6; 8 bases match TRBD1. The CDR3 DNA is TGTGCCAGCAGCTTAGGGGACAGGAGGGATTCACCCCTCCACTTT. Translation: CASSLGDRRDSPLHF.